Sequencing of this T cell receptor beta chain was carried out in a study of CXCR3-negative and CXCR3-positive naive CD8 T cells. The study made its TRB cDNA libraries by 5' RACE, adding UMI labels. Following a re-call of the 5' RACE reads, TCRdb has one entry per CDR3 protein and lacks DNA. The sample holds tens of thousands of distinct CDR3 sequences. CDR3 length: 14 amino acids. The germline V gene encodes CDR1 DFQATT and CDR2 SNEGSKA (reference sequence). Definition of naive CD8+ T cells rested on a CD45RO-CCR7+CD27+CD95- profile. The receptor comes from a human donor in good health. Some clones in this sample may be carry-over from other donors' samples. The sample consisted of naive CXCR3- CD8+ T cells from blood. The subset: CD45RO-CCR7+CD27+CD95- naive CD8+ T cells lacking CXCR3 (TNR3-). The rearrangement joins TRBV20-1 to TRBJ2-1. CDR3 protein: CSARGKGSYNEQFF.